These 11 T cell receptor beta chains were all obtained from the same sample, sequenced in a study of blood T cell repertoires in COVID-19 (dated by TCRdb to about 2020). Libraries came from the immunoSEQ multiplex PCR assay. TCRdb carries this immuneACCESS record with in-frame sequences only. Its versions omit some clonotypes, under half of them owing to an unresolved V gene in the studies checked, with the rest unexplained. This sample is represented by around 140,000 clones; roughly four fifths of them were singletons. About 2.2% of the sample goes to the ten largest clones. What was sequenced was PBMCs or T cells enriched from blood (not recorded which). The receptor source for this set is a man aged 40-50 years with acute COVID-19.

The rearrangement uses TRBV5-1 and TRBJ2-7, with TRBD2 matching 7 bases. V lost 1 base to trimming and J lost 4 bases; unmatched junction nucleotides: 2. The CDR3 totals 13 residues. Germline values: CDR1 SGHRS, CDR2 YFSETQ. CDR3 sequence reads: CASSLSGVYEQYF. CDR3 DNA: TGCGCCAGCAGCTTGAGCGGGGTATACGAGCAGTACTTC.

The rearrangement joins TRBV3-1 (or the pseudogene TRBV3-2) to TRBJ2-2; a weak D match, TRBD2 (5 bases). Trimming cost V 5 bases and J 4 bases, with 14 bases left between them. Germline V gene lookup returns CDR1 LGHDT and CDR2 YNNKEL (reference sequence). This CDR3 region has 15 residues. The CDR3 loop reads CASSFVIAGTGELFF. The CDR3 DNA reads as TGTGCCAGCAGCTTTGTGATCGCGGGCACCGGGGAGCTGTTTTTT.

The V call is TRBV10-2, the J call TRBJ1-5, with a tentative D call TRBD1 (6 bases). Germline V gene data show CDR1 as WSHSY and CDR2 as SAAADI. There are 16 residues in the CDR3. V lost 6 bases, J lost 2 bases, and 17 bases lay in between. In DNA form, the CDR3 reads TGCGCCAGCAGCCCGAGCGCGGGGGCTGGCAATCAGCCCCAGCATTTT. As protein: CASSPSAGAGNQPQHF.

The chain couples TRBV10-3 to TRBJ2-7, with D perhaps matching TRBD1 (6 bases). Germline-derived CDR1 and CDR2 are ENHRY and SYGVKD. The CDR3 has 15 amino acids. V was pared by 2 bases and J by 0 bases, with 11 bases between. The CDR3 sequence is CAISEGDMSSYEQYF. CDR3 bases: TGTGCCATCAGTGAGGGGGACATGAGCTCCTACGAGCAGTACTTC.

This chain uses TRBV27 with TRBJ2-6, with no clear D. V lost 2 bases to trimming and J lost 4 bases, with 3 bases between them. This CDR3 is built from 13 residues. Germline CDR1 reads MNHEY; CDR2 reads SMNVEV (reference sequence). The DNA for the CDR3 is TGTGCCAGCAGTTTAAGCGGGGCCAACGTCCTGACTTTC. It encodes CASSLSGANVLTF.

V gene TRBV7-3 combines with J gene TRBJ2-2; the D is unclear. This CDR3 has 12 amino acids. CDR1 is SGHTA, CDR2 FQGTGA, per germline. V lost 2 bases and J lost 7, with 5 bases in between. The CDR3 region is CASSLEVGELFF. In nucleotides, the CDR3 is TGTGCCAGCAGCTTAGAGGTCGGGGAGCTGTTTTTT.

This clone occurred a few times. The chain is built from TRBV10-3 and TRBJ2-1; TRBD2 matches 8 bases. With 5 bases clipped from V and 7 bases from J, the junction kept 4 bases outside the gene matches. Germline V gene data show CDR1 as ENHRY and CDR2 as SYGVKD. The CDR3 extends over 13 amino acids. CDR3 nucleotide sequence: TGTGCCATCAGTCGGGAGGGCCAGAATGAGCAGTTCTTC. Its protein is CAISREGQNEQFF.

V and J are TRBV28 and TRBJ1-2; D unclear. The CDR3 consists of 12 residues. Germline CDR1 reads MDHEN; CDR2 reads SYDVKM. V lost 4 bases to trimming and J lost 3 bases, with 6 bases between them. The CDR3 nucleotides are TGTGCCAGCAGTTGGCAGGACTATGGCTACACCTTC. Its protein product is CASSWQDYGYTF.

The CDR3 spells CATQLTLDQPQHF. Written as DNA, the CDR3 is TGTGCCACCCAGCTGACTTTGGATCAGCCCCAGCATTTT. The V gene is TRBV15, the J gene TRBJ1-5, with unresolved D. The V end was cut by 8 bases, the J end by 5 bases, with 13 bases between. The CDR3 is made up of 13 amino acids. The germline V gene encodes CDR1 LNHNV and CDR2 YYDKDF (reference sequence). The full variable domain, with the rest looked up from reference TRBV15 and TRBJ1-5, is DAMVIQNPRYQVTQFGKPVTLSCSQTLNHNVMYWYQQKSSQAPKLLFHYYDKDFNNEADTPDNFQSRRPNTSFCFLDIRSPGLGDTAMYLCATQLTLDQPQHFGDGTRLSIL.

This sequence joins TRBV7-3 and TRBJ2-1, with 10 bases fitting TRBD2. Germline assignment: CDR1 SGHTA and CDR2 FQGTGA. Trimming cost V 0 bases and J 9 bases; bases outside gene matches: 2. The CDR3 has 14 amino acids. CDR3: CASSLTSGRSEQFF. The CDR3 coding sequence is TGTGCCAGCAGCTTAACTAGCGGGAGGAGTGAGCAGTTCTTC.

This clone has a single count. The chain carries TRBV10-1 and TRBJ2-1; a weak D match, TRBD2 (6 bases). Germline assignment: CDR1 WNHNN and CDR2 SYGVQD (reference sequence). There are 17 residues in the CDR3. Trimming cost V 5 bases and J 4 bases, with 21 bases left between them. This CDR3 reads CASSLGSAGPLYNEQFF. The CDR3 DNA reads TGCGCCAGCAGTTTGGGTTCGGCGGGGCCCTTATACAATGAGCAGTTCTTC.